This TCR beta chain was observed in a study of blood T cell repertoires in COVID-19 (dated by TCRdb to about 2020). For the study in its entirety: The collaborator samples originated in the United States, Italy and Spain and spanned the acute and convalescent phases of COVID-19. The prospective study material was composed of cDNA or gDNA derived from T cells, B-cell-depleted T cells, or PBMCs. Deeply sampled blood TCRbeta repertoires from subjects exposed to, actively infected with, or recovered from COVID-19 were included in the dataset. The repertoires were released in a freely available public database meant as a resource for research on the immune response to SARS-CoV-2. Samples came from the ongoing ImmuneRACE study (first 160 participants) plus 1,254 subjects from 6 global collaborators. Nearly every sample came with metadata listing a de-identified subject ID, COVID-19 status, age in years and sex. Where available, HLA class I and class II types were taken from metadata supplied by the sample provider and were not determined by assay-based typing. General findings and caveats noted by the study authors: The quantity of clinical and demographic metadata differed by source and by participant and was supplied without curation.

The immunoSEQ Assay, a bias-controlled multiplex PCR, was used to amplify TCRbeta CDR3 regions from genomic DNA. The original methods were these. Nucleated cell counts per sample were estimated from amplification of reference gene primers within the assay. Sequence reads were collapsed and filtered to measure the absolute abundance of every unique TCRbeta CDR3 rearrangement. For each sample, productive Simpson clonality was calculated as the square root of Simpson's diversity index across productive rearrangements. This immuneACCESS table, as held by TCRdb, lists in-frame sequences with V and J called but not all clones. Of the missing ones, under half trace to an unresolved V gene in checked studies; the others have no known cause. V and J calls and clone size are given by that table; D and trimming were obtained from the DNA. In this sample the table shows a few hundred thousand clones, 88% of which occur a single time. The ten most abundant clones make up roughly 1.2% of the sample.

In the case of this clone: Its antigen specificity is not known. Base-call qualities are not available, and no considerably larger clone is one nucleotide away.

Enrolling through a virtual design, the prospective study's participants ranged in age from roughly 18 to 100 years and lived across roughly 24 United States geographic areas. To assign participants to cohorts, the prospective study relied on clinical history that participants themselves reported in a screening survey and a study questionnaire. Recovered participants in ImmuneRACE Cohort 3 were defined by two consecutive negative NP/OP PCR tests, clearance by a healthcare professional, or resolution of symptoms. Mobile phlebotomists in the prospective study collected whole blood, serum and a nasopharyngeal or oropharyngeal swab from every participant. Prospective study participants could optionally give additional blood draws and questionnaires over an approximately 2-month period. Before DNA extraction, blood samples from the prospective study were shipped at room temperature or frozen. The CDR3 spans 15 residues, from the cysteine through the phenylalanine. The DNA shown is the 45-base CDR3, in frame from base 1. Trimmed from V: 5 bases; trimmed from J: 2 bases; junction bases lacking a gene match: 5. CDR1 and CDR2, looked up from the germline V gene, are MGHRA and YSYEKL.

This chain is built from TRBV4-1 and TRBJ2-7, and TRBD1 aligns with 11 junction nucleotides. This TCR was sampled from a woman aged 18-29 years who had recovered from COVID-19. Sample: PBMCs or T cells enriched from blood (not recorded which). Here the CDR3 is given as CASSVGTGGTYEQYF. The DNA sequence is TGCGCCAGCAGCGTAGGGACAGGGGGAACCTACGAGCAGTACTTC.